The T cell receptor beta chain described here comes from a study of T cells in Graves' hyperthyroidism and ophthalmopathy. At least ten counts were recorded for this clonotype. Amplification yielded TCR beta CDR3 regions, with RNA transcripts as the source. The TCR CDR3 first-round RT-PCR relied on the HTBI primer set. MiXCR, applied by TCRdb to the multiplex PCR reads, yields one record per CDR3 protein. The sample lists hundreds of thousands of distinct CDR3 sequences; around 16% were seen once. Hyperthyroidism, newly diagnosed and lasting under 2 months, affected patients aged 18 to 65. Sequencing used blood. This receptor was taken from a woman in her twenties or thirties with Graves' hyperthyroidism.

In DNA form, the CDR3 reads TGCAGTGCTAGGGCAGGGGTGCCGCTGCAGAACACCGGGGAGCTGTTTTTT. Residues: CSARAGVPLQNTGELFF. The gene calls are TRBV20-1 and TRBJ2-2; maybe TRBD1 (6 bases). V was cut by 3 bases and J by 1 base, with 18 bases left in between. The V gene's germline CDR1 is DFQATT and CDR2 SNEGSKA (reference sequence). This CDR3 comprises 17 residues.